Described below is a single TCR beta chain sequence and its context. These data come from a study of T cell changes during pregnancy in multiple sclerosis. This CDR3 has 13 amino acids. Trimming took off 3 bases at V and 4 bases at J, with 10 bases between the two ends. Germline CDR1 is LNHNV and CDR2 is YYDKDF (reference sequence). TCRdb's copy holds only in-frame clones and misses some; the assay was immunoSEQ multiplex PCR. The sample holds about 40,000 clones; 91% are singletons and the top ten take about 7.8%. The source was CD8+ T cells from peripheral blood mononuclear cells, collected before pregnancy. This chain links TRBV15 with TRBJ2-7; perhaps TRBD1 as D (6 bases). The receptor's source is a female donor with multiple sclerosis, enrolled in a pregnancy study. Here the CDR3 reads CATSSGTKYEQYF. The CDR3 nucleotides are TGTGCCACCAGCAGCGGGACAAAGTACGAGCAGTACTTC.